This T cell receptor (beta chain) was identified during a study of TIL therapy for anti-PD-1-resistant metastatic lung cancer. The time point here: pre-treatment sample, taken before nivolumab and TIL therapy. Tumor tissue came from excised metastases, mostly pleural nodules or supraclavicular lymph nodes. The libraries were made with immunoSEQ v3. Sequencing was performed with immunoSEQ multiplex PCR; in TCRdb, only in-frame clones are kept and a portion is missing. The table lists approximately 23,000 clones, 60% to 70% of them singletons. The CDR3 is 15 amino acids. V was clipped by 0 bases and J by 4 bases, with 12 bases between them. Germline V gives CDR1 MNHNY, CDR2 SVGAGI (reference sequence).

The TCR comes from a woman aged 30 to 85 with non-small cell lung cancer. The source material was tumor tissue, sampled at baseline. This chain links TRBV6-6 with TRBJ2-5, with D tentatively TRBD1 (6 bases). CDR3 loop: CASSYSIGGGETQYF. The CDR3 DNA reads as TGTGCCAGCAGTTACTCGATTGGGGGCGGAGAGACCCAGTACTTC.